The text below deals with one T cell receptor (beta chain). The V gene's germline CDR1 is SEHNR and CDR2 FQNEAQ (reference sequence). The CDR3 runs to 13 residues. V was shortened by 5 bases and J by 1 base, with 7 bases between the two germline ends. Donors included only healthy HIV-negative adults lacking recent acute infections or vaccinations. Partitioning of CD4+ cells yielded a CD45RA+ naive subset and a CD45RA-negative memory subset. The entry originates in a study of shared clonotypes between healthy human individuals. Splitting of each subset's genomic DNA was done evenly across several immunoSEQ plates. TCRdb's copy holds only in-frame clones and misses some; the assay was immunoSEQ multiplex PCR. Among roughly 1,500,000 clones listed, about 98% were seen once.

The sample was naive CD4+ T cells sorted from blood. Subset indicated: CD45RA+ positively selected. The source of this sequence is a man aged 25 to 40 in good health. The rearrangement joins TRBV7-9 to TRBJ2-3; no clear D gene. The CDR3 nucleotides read TGTGCCAGCAGCCCCACAGGCACAGATACGCAGTATTTT. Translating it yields CASSPTGTDTQYF.